This T cell receptor beta chain was sequenced for a study of cytotoxic CD8 clonotypes in ibrutinib-treated CLL. Broader study findings: Sustained-remission and progressing patients had unequal sampling times. The clonality went up when patients responded to ibrutinib and dropped back toward baseline at progression. There were few public clonotypes, and on treatment they contracted or stayed stable.

V lost 1 base, J lost 9 bases, and 16 bases lay in between. Germline values: CDR1 SGHRS, CDR2 YFSETQ. This CDR3 is built from 14 residues. Concerning this clone: Its antigen is still unknown.

Researchers set a sequencing depth target of 1 in 200,000 to 1 in 1 million T cells. Produced via immunoSEQ multiplex PCR; TCRdb's table is partial and in-frame only. The repertoire consists of approximately 47,000 clones, with 45% to 60% occurring once and the leading ten covering 25% to 30%. The clonotype comes from a human donor with chronic lymphocytic leukemia. This chain uses TRBV5-1 with TRBJ2-5; unclear D gene. The sample consisted of PBMCs, taken after 24 months of ibrutinib treatment. The CDR3 coding sequence is TGCGCCAGCAGCTTGTTCCAGGCTGCCTGGGCCCAGTACTTC. Protein product: CASSLFQAAWAQYF.